The source of this T cell receptor (beta chain) is a study of Ad26.COV2.S vaccination and SARS-CoV-2 variants. Looking at the study overall: COV1001, an Ad26.COV2.S trial, supplied this vaccine-arm donor. Into the muscle, Ad26.COV2.S was dosed once or twice, 56 days apart.

Using immunoSEQ multiplex PCR, the repertoire was profiled, and TCRdb retains in-frame clones only, with some absent. The data show approximately 350,000 clones, with 80% to 90% seen just once and more than 7% held by the top ten. V was shortened by 4 bases and J by 1 base, with 4 bases between the two germline ends. The CDR3 runs to 12 residues. The germline gives CDR1 MGHRA, CDR2 YSYEKL. The treatment denotes: about 20 received Ad26.COV2.S at low or high dose, single or two shots; 5 received placebo; per-sample allocation not given. Following the first vaccine or placebo injection, samples were taken on day 63.

The chain joins TRBV4-1 to TRBJ1-1, with D hard to call. This specimen consisted of peripheral blood, obtained in a trial of Ad26.COV2.S vaccine versus placebo. The sequence came from a person between 18 and 65 years old who received the Ad26.COV2.S COVID-19 vaccine or a placebo. CDR3 DNA: TGCGCCAGCAGCCGAGCGAACACTGAAGCTTTCTTT. This codes for CASSRANTEAFF.